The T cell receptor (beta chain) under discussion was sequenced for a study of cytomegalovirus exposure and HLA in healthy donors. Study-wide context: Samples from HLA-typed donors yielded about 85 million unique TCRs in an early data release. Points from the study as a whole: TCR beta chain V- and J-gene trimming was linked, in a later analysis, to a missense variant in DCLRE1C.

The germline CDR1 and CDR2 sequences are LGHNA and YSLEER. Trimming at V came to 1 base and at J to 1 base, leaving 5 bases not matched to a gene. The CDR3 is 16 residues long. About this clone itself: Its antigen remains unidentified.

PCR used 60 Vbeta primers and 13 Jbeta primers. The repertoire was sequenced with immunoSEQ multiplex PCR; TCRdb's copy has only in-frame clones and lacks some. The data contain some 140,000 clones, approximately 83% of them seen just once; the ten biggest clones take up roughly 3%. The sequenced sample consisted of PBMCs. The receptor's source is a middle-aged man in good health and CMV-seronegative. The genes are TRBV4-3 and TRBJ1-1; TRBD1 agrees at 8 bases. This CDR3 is CASSQVRDRPNTEAFF. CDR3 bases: TGCGCCAGCAGCCAAGTTCGGGACAGGCCGAACACTGAAGCTTTCTTT.